One sample yielded the 25 T cell receptor beta chains listed below, sequenced in a study of patients and donors after allogeneic stem cell transplantation. From the RT-PCR reads, TCRdb called clonotypes with MiXCR, one entry per CDR3 protein. The table has roughly 880,000 distinct CDR3 sequences, about a sixth seen once. The sequenced material came from blood, either unsorted or a sorted T cell fraction (not recorded which). These receptors were taken from a human donor who was either an allogeneic HSCT recipient or a stem cell or donor lymphocyte infusion donor (not recorded which). It is not recorded whose cells these are; they may come from a transplant donor.

The chain carries TRBV12-3 or TRBV12-4 and TRBJ2-7; TRBD1 matches 9 bases. The junction had 4 bases not matched to a gene; V was cut back by 1 base and J by 6 bases. This CDR3 region has 14 residues. The CDR3 nucleotides are TGTGCCAGCAGTTTAGGTGGACAGGGGATCGAGCAGTACTTC. Protein: CASSLGGQGIEQYF.

The genes are TRBV10-3 and TRBJ2-2; D is possibly TRBD2 (5 bases). CDR1 and CDR2 (germline): ENHRY, SYGVKD. The V end was cut by 11 bases, the J end by 4 bases, with 20 bases between. This CDR3 spans 15 amino acids. The CDR3 loop reads CASLPGQRGTGELFF. CDR3 DNA sequence: TGTGCCTCACTCCCCGGGCAACGGGGCACCGGGGAGCTGTTTTTT.

This clonotype was observed many times. J is TRBJ2-1 and V is TRBV5-1, with unresolved D. CDR1 and CDR2 (germline): SGHRS, YFSETQ. The CDR3 contains 13 residues. V was clipped by 0 bases and J by 7 bases, with 8 bases between them. CDR3 in amino acids: CASSLGLVNEQFF. As DNA, the CDR3 is TGCGCCAGCAGCTTGGGGTTAGTAAATGAGCAGTTCTTC. The variable domain in full, with the rest retrieved from reference TRBV5-1 and TRBJ2-1, is KAGVTQTPRYLIKTRGQQVTLSCSPISGHRSVSWYQQTPGQGLQFLFEYFSETQRNKGNFPGRFSGRQFSNSRSEMNVSTLELGDSALYLCASSLGLVNEQFFGPGTRLTVL.

J is TRBJ2-2 and V is TRBV10-3, with D possibly called TRBD1 or TRBD2 (5 bases each). The CDR3 contains 16 residues. Germline lookup yields CDR1 ENHRY and CDR2 SYGVKD. The ends were cut back, 6 bases at V and 5 bases at J, with 19 bases in the middle. The CDR3 spells CAISASGRILTGELFF. In nucleotides, the CDR3 is TGTGCCATCAGCGCGTCGGGACGGATTCTAACCGGGGAGCTGTTTTTT.

The gene calls are TRBV20-1 and TRBJ1-4, with D possibly matching TRBD1 (6 bases). Trimming cost V 1 base and J 6 bases, with 15 bases left between them. CDR1 DFQATT and CDR2 SNEGSKA come from the germline V gene (reference sequence). The CDR3 contains 15 residues. CDR3 sequence reads: CSARAPGHRDEKLFF. The CDR3 region has the DNA TGCAGTGCTAGAGCTCCGGGACATCGGGATGAAAAACTGTTTTTT.

This chain links TRBV6-5 with TRBJ2-5, with D possibly TRBD2 on 7 matching bases. The germline CDR1 and CDR2 sequences are MNHEY and SVGAGI. The CDR3 is 14 amino acids. The ends were cut back, 2 bases at V and 10 bases at J, with 17 bases in the middle. DNA for the CDR3: TGTGCCAGCAGTTACGGAAGGGGGGGTACGGGCCAGTACTTC. This codes for CASSYGRGGTGQYF.

This sequence joins TRBV2 and TRBJ2-2; D may be TRBD1 (6 bases). Per germline, CDR1 SNHLY and CDR2 FYNNEI. V was clipped by 7 bases and J by 3 bases, with 12 bases between them. The length of the CDR3 is 14 residues. The CDR3 coding sequence is TGTGCCAGCAAACGCCAGGGGTACACCGGGGAGCTGTTTTTT. It yields the protein CASKRQGYTGELFF.

The chain couples TRBV12-3 or TRBV12-4 to TRBJ2-7; 7 bases match TRBD2. Unmatched junction bases numbered 2, after V lost 6 bases and J lost 0 bases. The CDR3 spans 13 residues. The CDR3 region has the DNA TGTGCCAGCAGCTGGGACTACTCCTACGAGCAGTACTTC. The encoded protein is CASSWDYSYEQYF.

In this sample, this clonotype turned up a few times. V is TRBV7-2 and J is TRBJ2-7; TRBD2 agrees at 8 bases. Germline V lookup: CDR1 SGHTA, CDR2 FQGNSA. The ends lost 5 bases at V and 2 bases at J; junction bases unmatched: 8. The CDR3 covers 15 residues. The CDR3 here is CASSTLPGLAYEQYF. The CDR3 DNA reads TGTGCCAGCAGCACCCTCCCGGGACTAGCCTACGAGCAGTACTTC.

A few counts support this clonotype. The rearrangement uses TRBV29-1 and TRBJ1-2; the D gene is possibly TRBD1 (5 bases). V lost 6 bases and J 3 bases, leaving 14 bases between the germline ends. Germline CDR1 SQVTM, CDR2 ANQGSEA. The CDR3 has 13 residues. CDR3 residues: CSVPGGSYYGYTF. The CDR3 DNA reads TGCAGCGTCCCGGGGGGGTCTTACTATGGCTACACCTTC.

This clonotype showed up many times. The rearrangement uses TRBV4-2 and TRBJ2-7, with D perhaps matching TRBD1 (5 bases). The V gene lost 0 bases and the J gene lost 2 bases, with 8 bases spanning the gap. CDR3 length equals 14 residues. From germline, CDR1 is LGHNA and CDR2 YNFKEQ. CDR3 sequence reads: CASSQDRDPYEQYF. DNA of the CDR3: TGTGCCAGCAGCCAAGACAGGGATCCCTACGAGCAGTACTTC.

Ten or more counts support this clonotype. This chain connects TRBV12-3 or TRBV12-4 to TRBJ2-1, with D tentatively TRBD2 (7 bases). Trimming shortened V by 6 bases and J by 0 bases, and 21 bases separated the two germline ends. The CDR3 spans 18 residues. CDR3 bases: TGTGCCAGCAGGGGGGGGCTTTCGGGCGGATACTCCTACAATGAGCAGTTCTTC. Translated: CASRGGLSGGYSYNEQFF.

A few counts support this clonotype. The CDR3 protein is CASSSRDRELFF. Here the CDR3 DNA reads TGCGCCAGCAGTTCCCGGGACAGGGAGCTGTTTTTT. The V gene is TRBV5-1, the J gene TRBJ2-2; the D gene is possibly TRBD1 (6 bases). Per germline, CDR1 SGHRS and CDR2 YFSETQ. The ends were cut back, 5 bases at V and 9 bases at J, with 11 bases in the middle. The CDR3 spans 12 residues.

The gene calls are TRBV3-1 and TRBJ2-1; D unclear. Between the trimmed V and J ends, which lost 0 bases and 6 bases, there was a span of 9 bases. The CDR3 runs 14 residues. Looked up from germline, CDR1 is LGHDT and CDR2 is YNNKEL (reference sequence). The DNA of the CDR3 is TGTGCCAGCAGCCAAGATCGACGACGCAATGAGCAGTTCTTC. The encoded protein is CASSQDRRRNEQFF.

The table lists this clonotype with a few counts. This sequence joins TRBV29-1 and TRBJ2-1; possible D gene TRBD2, 6 bases. CDR1 is SQVTM, CDR2 ANQGSEA, per germline. The germline V and J ends were trimmed by 8 bases and 0 bases, with 11 bases remaining between them. The CDR3 length is 13 residues. DNA of the CDR3: TGCAGCCTGACTAGTAACTCCTACAATGAGCAGTTCTTC. Protein product: CSLTSNSYNEQFF.

The genes are TRBV12-3 or TRBV12-4 and TRBJ1-1; D gene ambiguous. The CDR3 extends over 15 amino acids. V lost 6 bases and J 3 bases, leaving 17 bases between the germline ends. The DNA for the CDR3 is TGTGCCAGCAGCCCCTATAGGTATGGGGACACTGAAGCTTTCTTT. This codes for CASSPYRYGDTEAFF.

This rearrangement joins TRBV7-2 to TRBJ1-4, with D perhaps matching TRBD1 (5 bases). V was cut by 1 base and J by 7 bases, with 13 bases left in between. Germline CDR1 and CDR2: SGHTA and FQGNSA. This CDR3 comprises 15 residues. CDR3 nucleotide sequence: TGTGCCAGCAGCTTAGACAGGACATATACTGAAAAACTGTTTTTT. Amino acids: CASSLDRTYTEKLFF.

This clonotype was counted between two and nine times. The J gene is TRBJ1-1, the V gene TRBV20-1; 8 nucleotides align to TRBD1. Looked up from germline, CDR1 is DFQATT and CDR2 is SNEGSKA (reference sequence). V was clipped by 6 bases and J by 4 bases; unmatched bases: 7. The CDR3 has 13 amino acids. The CDR3 nucleotides are TGCAGTGCAACCGCAGGGGGCTCCACTGAAGCTTTCTTT. Translation gives CSATAGGSTEAFF.

This chain connects TRBV20-1 to TRBJ2-3; 7 positions agree with TRBD2. Germline loops: CDR1 DFQATT, CDR2 SNEGSKA (reference sequence). Trimming took 3 bases from V and 2 from J; bases not matched to a gene: 8. This CDR3 is built from 15 residues. DNA for the CDR3: TGCAGTGCTAGCCCCCTAGCGGCTGACACAGATACGCAGTATTTT. This translates into CSASPLAADTDTQYF.

The CDR3, as DNA: TGCAGTGGGATGACAGTTAATTCACCCCTCCACTTT. It codes for CSGMTVNSPLHF. The chain joins TRBV20-1 to TRBJ1-6, with D possibly being TRBD1 (5 bases). V was trimmed by 7 bases and J by 6 bases, leaving 10 bases between them. This CDR3 is built from 12 residues. Germline assignment: CDR1 DFQATT and CDR2 SNEGSKA (reference sequence).

This clonotype was picked up a small number of times. The J gene is TRBJ2-7, the V gene TRBV30; 9 bases map to TRBD1. CDR1 is GTSNPN and CDR2 is SVGIG in the germline V gene (reference sequence). The junction had 3 bases not matched to a gene; V was cut back by 0 bases and J by 6 bases. The CDR3 contains 13 residues. The CDR3 here is CAWSVRTGAEQYF. CDR3 coding DNA: TGTGCCTGGAGTGTAAGGACAGGGGCCGAGCAGTACTTC. Full variable domain (missing parts from reference TRBV30 and TRBJ2-7): SQTIHQWPATLVQPVGSPLSLECTVEGTSNPNLYWYRQAAGRGLQLLFYSVGIGQISSEVPQNLSASRPQDRQFILSSKKLLLSDSGFYLCAWSVRTGAEQYFGPGTRLTVT.

The chain links TRBV30 to TRBJ1-4; a possible D gene is TRBD1 (5 bases). Germline V gene lookup returns CDR1 GTSNPN and CDR2 SVGIG (reference sequence). The V and J ends lost 5 bases and 8 bases respectively, with 12 bases between them. The length of the CDR3 is 12 residues. CDR3 nucleotide sequence: TGTGCCTGGGCGACAGACCCCGAAAAACTGTTTTTT. It yields the protein CAWATDPEKLFF.

This clonotype was counted a few times. This sequence joins TRBV25-1 and TRBJ1-6, with 9 bases matching TRBD1. The trim removed 7 bases at V and 7 bases at J, leaving 8 bases unmatched. This CDR3 region has 15 residues. The V gene's germline CDR1 is MGHDK and CDR2 SYGVNS. The CDR3 coding sequence is TGTGCCAGCAACACAGGGGGCGCGCGGAATTCACCCCTCCACTTT. This gives the protein CASNTGGARNSPLHF.

This clonotype occurred a few times. The J gene is TRBJ2-7, the V gene TRBV10-3, with D possibly being TRBD1 (6 bases). Trimming cost V 4 bases and J 0 bases, with 10 bases left between them. In germline, CDR1 is ENHRY, CDR2 SYGVKD. This CDR3 is built from 14 residues. CDR3 protein: CAISGNRVSYEQYF. CDR3 coding DNA: TGTGCCATCAGTGGGAACAGGGTCTCCTACGAGCAGTACTTC.

There are many counts of this clonotype. The chain combines TRBV5-1 with TRBJ2-2, with a tentative D call TRBD1 (6 bases). V dropped 4 bases and J dropped 7 bases, with 11 bases sitting between them. This CDR3 is 13 amino acids long. Germline-derived CDR1 and CDR2 are SGHRS and YFSETQ. The CDR3 DNA sequence: TGCGCCAGCAGCACGCAGGGGAACGGGGAGCTGTTTTTT. Encoded protein: CASSTQGNGELFF.